This TCR beta chain is drawn from a study of CD8+ T cells in alopecia areata. Study information: Skin-grafted 7-10-week-old female C3H/HeJ mice received tissue from roughly 6-13-month-old C3H/HeJ donors with spontaneous alopecia. Overall study results and limits: Sequenced scalp T cells also include alphabeta T cells resident in normal skin. Higher clonality was seen in lesional scalp than in normal scalp, especially in alopecia totalis/universalis. Sharing of TCRs across patients appeared less clear than in mice, possibly for HLA-related reasons.

In regard to this clone: Its matching antigen is unknown. Genes here carry mouse names. The read terminates 4 residues ahead of where the CDR3 ends, so the germline J gene completes it.

Sequencing templates came from extracted RNA that was reverse transcribed into cDNA. Sequencing used immunoSEQ multiplex PCR; TCRdb keeps in-frame clones, though not all of them. Listed for the sample are approximately 300,000 clones, none seen a single time. Cell sorting was performed on pooled cutaneous lymph node cells with CD4, CD8alpha, NKG2D, NKG2ACE and other markers. CDR1 is LGHNA and CDR2 is YSYQKL in the germline V gene. The CDR3 is 16 amino acids. The sequence was collected from a C3H/HeJ mouse with alopecia areata. MHC haplotype: H2-k. Specimen: CD4+ T cells sorted from a lymph node. This chain uses TRBV2 with TRBJ2-5, with 10 nucleotides matching TRBD2. Incomplete CDR3 DNA: TGTGCCAGCAGCCAAGAAGTCTGGGGGGGCGCTGAC. Amino acids: CASSQEVWGGAD. The CDR3, in full, reads CASSQEVWGGADTQYF.